This entry features one T cell receptor (beta chain) sequence. CDR1 MGHDK and CDR2 SYGVNS come from the germline V gene. V lost 11 bases, J lost 3 bases, and 10 bases lay in between. The CDR3 has 11 amino acids. The data were taken from a study of T-cell reconstitution after alpha-beta-depleted transplantation in children. A library of TCRbeta sequences, prepared with unique molecular identifiers, was generated. TCRdb called the PCR reads again in MiXCR, with one record for every CDR3 protein. The sample includes hundreds of thousands of distinct CDR3 sequences, approximately 17% of them seen just once.

The sequence was collected from a human donor who donated a stem cell graft to a child with acute myeloid leukemia. Sequenced material: PBMCs from the stem cell graft donor, taken from the stem cell graft. The genes are TRBV25-1 and TRBJ1-2; D is unresolved. The CDR3 DNA sequence: TGTGCCGCGGCGAGAGACTATGGCTACACCTTC. Amino acid sequence: CAAARDYGYTF.